The 2 T cell receptor beta chains reported below all come from one sample, sequenced in a study of T cells in Graves' hyperthyroidism and ophthalmopathy. Researchers took RNA transcripts and amplified the TCR beta CDR3 regions from them. TCR CDR3 regions were first amplified by RT-PCR with HTBI primers. TCRdb re-called the multiplex PCR reads with MiXCR, one entry per CDR3 protein. The table has roughly 200,000 distinct CDR3 sequences, about 16% seen once. The sequenced sample was blood. Every receptor here comes from a man aged 35 to 55 with Graves' hyperthyroidism.

This clonotype was counted only a few times. The chain is built from TRBV20-1 and TRBJ2-3, with D possibly TRBD2 on 5 matching bases. The CDR3 length is 13 residues. Deletions cut 7 bases from V and 4 bases from J, with 15 bases between. The germline V gene encodes CDR1 DFQATT and CDR2 SNEGSKA (reference sequence). DNA of the CDR3: TGCAGTGAATGTGTCGCGGGCGCAGATACGCAGTATTTT. This gives the protein CSECVAGADTQYF.

J is TRBJ1-3 and V is TRBV20-1; D is possibly TRBD1 (6 bases). Germline lookup yields CDR1 DFQATT and CDR2 SNEGSKA (reference sequence). Trimming took off 5 bases at V and 1 base at J, with 18 bases between the two ends. This CDR3 contains 16 residues. The chain's CDR3 is CSASGTLIPSGNTIYF. In nucleotides, the CDR3 is TGCAGTGCTTCCGGGACACTTATTCCGTCTGGAAACACCATATATTTT.